This T cell receptor (beta chain) appears in the sequencing data of a study of CD8 T cells in Susac syndrome (dated by TCRdb to the late 2010s). In the study overall: Whether CD8+ T cell activation and differentiation in Susac syndrome was antigen driven was tested using repertoire sequencing.

Of note for this clonotype: Its antigen target is currently unknown. Per-base quality was not reported, and no clone a single base away is much larger than it.

The full study reports these points: The TCR sequencing and HLA analysis was acknowledged to have included a relatively small number of individuals.

Peripheral blood CD8+ and CD4+ T cells from healthy donors, Susac syndrome patients and multiple sclerosis patients were profiled by high-throughput TCR beta sequencing. Healthy donors were included as age- and sex-matched controls. Bulk CD8+ and CD4+ T cells were purified by magnetic negative isolation, while CD8+ TEMRA cells were enriched using FACS. Blood was collected in EDTA tubes and processed within 24 hours, with PBMCs isolated through density gradient centrifugation. PBMCs intended for TCR sequencing were cryopreserved in liquid nitrogen and were subsequently thawed in a 37 degrees C water bath. A purity of at least 90% was achieved for sorted or isolated CD4+, CD8+ and CD8+ TEMRA cells. The germline V gene provides CDR1 SGHDT and CDR2 YYEEEE. The CDR3 goes from the cysteine to the phenylalanine over 15 residues. Solely the CDR3 DNA is kept, with 45 bases framed from the first base. V trim: 1 base; J trim: 5 bases; unmatched bases: 8.

RNA was extracted with the RNeasy kit and 0.5 to 1 ug was reverse transcribed using random hexamers. The immunoSEQ multiplex PCR assay, which covers 54 Vbeta and 13 Jbeta segments, was used to amplify TCR beta CDR3 regions. PCR amplification bias was corrected by using a synthetic template baseline for primer optimization and computational correction. As for the authors' bioinformatics: Reads were assigned to V, D and J genes according to IMGT and analyzed in immunoSEQ Analyzer, with only productive sequences retained. Clonality was computed as one minus Shannon entropy normalized by log2 of the number of productive unique sequences. For each patient and control, public and private clones were evaluated among the 100 most prevalent clones. Clones were defined as Susac-specific if absent from the healthy and MS cohorts, from over a thousand published viral clones and from other ImmuneACCESS disease sequences. Clones were called with MiXCR by TCRdb after fastp trimmed the public reads at Q25, and only in-frame beta chains were retained. Rows are unified per CDR3 protein, each entry keeping the most common DNA and genes. TCRdb, not the authors, supplied the V and J calls. For this sample the table gives 160,000 or so distinct CDR3 sequences, of which about 90% were detected only once. The ten most abundant clones make up around 0.075% of the sample.

Recombination joined TRBV5-6 with TRBJ1-1; 7 bases in the junction line up with TRBD1. This sequence was found in a human donor in good health. The sample consisted of CD4+ T cells from PBMCs. The CDR3 is CASSLWKGARTEAFF. The sequenced DNA: TGTGCCAGCAGCTTGTGGAAGGGGGCGCGAACTGAAGCTTTCTTT.